The following is a T cell receptor beta chain sequence with its context. Its antigen has not been determined. Base qualities were left out, and no much larger clone turns up one base away. These data belong to a study of cytomegalovirus exposure and HLA in healthy donors listed by TCRdb under 2017. About the study as a whole: According to an earlier analysis of several hundred of the donors, some 180 million T cells yielded 100 million or so unique TCR beta sequences and 276 Gb of sequence data. An early release that covered roughly 600 HLA-typed donors contained approximately 320 gigabases of sequencing data and tens of millions of unique TCR sequences. The genetic ancestry cluster associated with self-reported Caucasian donors included over 65% of the approximately 410 genotyped donors. The aim of the study was to test whether cataloging public T cell receptors could identify signatures of past pathogen exposure. Using immunosequencing, the study profiled T cell repertoires from around 680 subjects and related those repertoires to cytomegalovirus serostatus. Besides the first cohort of about 730 subjects, a separate validation cohort made up of 120 different subjects was used. To predict cytomegalovirus infection status, the study brought together high-throughput TCR immunosequencing, statistical association of individual TCRs with disease status, and machine learning. A later analysis re-analyzed previously published TCR beta repertoires from hundreds of donors and added high-resolution HLA genotyping to study TCR occurrence patterns. The later analysis used no new phenotypic data to find candidate immune exposures, relying instead on TCR beta sequences and their occurrence across donors. An earlier analysis of around 580 of the donors used high-throughput TCR beta sequencing to judge whether each TCR beta V gene segment behaved as functional or pseudogenic. Alongside the repertoire data, information on donor age, sex, ethnicity and CMV serostatus was compiled. A later genetic analysis took genome-wide SNP genotypes for about 65% of the 666 donors and used that subset as a discovery cohort. All discovery cohort repertoires had been generated on a single sequencing platform. HLA typing included class I and class II loci at four-digit resolution. The number of donors typed differed by locus, with roughly 629-640 for A, B, C, DRB1 and DQB1, roughly 520 for DQA1, over 600 for DPA1, and 400 to 490 for DPB1. Roughly five DR-DQ haplotypes were handled as single units for association and clustering, since linkage in the cohort was strong. On average, roughly 250,000 unique TCR beta nucleotide sequences were sequenced per donor among 350 to 400 genotyped donors of the cohort, with roughly 18% of those sequences being non-productive. Beyond this particular receptor, the publication reports: In a later analysis, HLA-associated TCR beta chains were found to be more clonally expanded and to have lower generation probabilities than equally common non-associated chains. HLA typing was unavailable for some donors at each locus, so association tests used only the typed subset. A later genetic analysis associated a missense DCLRE1C variant with V-gene and J-gene trimming of TCR beta chains, and an independent cohort replicated the association. In this cohort, only TCR beta chains were sequenced, and detectable features were limited by the absence of alpha or paired-chain data. A later analysis found that most CMV-associated TCR beta chains appeared HLA-restricted, with HLA associations seemingly driven largely by CMV exposure. According to a later genetic analysis, donors in an Asian-associated ancestry cluster had fewer N-insertions in productive TCRs than the approximately 710-donor mean. When HLA alleles, especially DR and DQ, strongly co-occurred, attributing TCR associations to individual alleles was difficult. It was suggested by the authors that the approach could potentially be generalized to other disease states and immunological phenotypes. CMV serostatus was the only immune exposure information available for the cohort. A few of the identified cytomegalovirus-associated TCR beta chains were confirmed in vitro to be specific for cytomegalovirus antigens. A later analysis associated about 17,000 TCR beta sequences with specific HLA alleles at a false discovery rate of 0.05. Correlated functional status among segregating V segments might be attributable to linkage disequilibrium, but an unknown experimental factor could not be ruled out. A further reported finding was that TCR beta sequences accurately predicted the HLA-A and HLA-B alleles for most subjects in the first cohort. The earlier analysis of about 600 of the donors excluded roughly 17 rarely observed V segments, including chromosome 9 orphons, because counts were too low. Because the 87-base-pair reads could not distinguish some IMGT-functional V segments, including TRBV6-2 and TRBV6-3, those segments were excluded. In a later analysis, the rate of TCR association differed among HLA loci, with DRB1 alleles having the most associated TCRs and HLA-C alleles having the fewest. A cluster of highly shared sequence variants was judged likely to be a technical artifact of the sequencing pipeline. A later analysis reported that several top co-occurrence clusters appeared linked to parvovirus B19, influenza, CMV and Epstein-Barr virus. An earlier analysis of approximately 590 of the donors showed that most TCR beta V segments appeared in productive rearrangements either about 87% or about 30% of the time, which broadly matched IMGT annotations. In both the original and validation cohorts, the classifier was reported to diagnose cytomegalovirus status with high specificity and sensitivity. While some public TCRs were present in many individuals, most TCR sequences turned up only very rarely across donors. The study listed 150 to 200 TCR beta chains as associated with cytomegalovirus. The presence/absence analyses assumed that sequencing depth was roughly uniform across donors, and that assumption may not be true.

Libraries came from the immunoSEQ multiplex PCR assay. For the multiplex PCR, a mixture combining 60 forward primers for TCR Vbeta segments and 13 reverse primers for TCR Jbeta segments was used. A multiplex PCR assay on genomic DNA amplified the CDR3 region of rearranged TCR beta genes. On the Illumina HiSeq System, the amplified TCR beta libraries were sequenced as 87-base-pair reads. The authors' analysis ran thus. A later analysis counted tens of millions of unique TCR beta chains across the approximately 700 repertoires, and around 9.9 million of these chains were shared by at least two donors. Raw reads were error-corrected and collapsed into unique sequences with a nearest-neighbor algorithm that merged closely related sequences to remove PCR and sequencing errors. CDR3 sequences were aligned to IMGT reference sequences to assign V, D and J gene segments. For a sequence to be retained, at least a six-nucleotide match to both a V gene segment and a J gene segment was required. Rearrangements were called productive when the CDR3 lacked stop codons and stayed in frame with V and J; all others were non-productive. Following IMGT convention, CDR3 was defined as the stretch from the second conserved V-encoded cysteine to the conserved J-encoded phenylalanine. Sequences without an unambiguous match to a single V gene segment were excluded from the earlier analysis of almost 600 of the donors. An earlier analysis of over 450 of the donors classified V segments as functional when productive rearrangements were above 56.7% and as segregating when the standard deviation between donors was above 5%. To diagnose cytomegalovirus status from the catalog of TCR beta chain sequences, a statistical classification framework was built. V and J gene assignment, in a later analysis, came from comparing TCR nucleotide sequences with IMGT/GENE-DB human TR gene sequences. A later analysis assigned CDR3 sequences and most-parsimonious VDJ recombination scenarios with the TCRdist pipeline. In a later analysis, each TCR beta chain was defined by its CDR3 amino acid sequence together with its V-gene family, and reads without a unique V-gene family were excluded. To address suspected cross-contamination and a sequencing artifact, a later analysis removed 592 highly shared, low-generation-probability nucleotide sequences. In a later analysis, a clonal expansion index was calculated for each public chain from normalized within-repertoire ranks of inferred template counts. In a later analysis, generation probabilities were computed with a VDJ recombination model fitted to out-of-frame rearrangements, and the resulting probabilities were checked against IGoR. In a later analysis, TCR-TCR, TCR-HLA and TCR-CMV co-occurrence was scored with hypergeometric tests, and a repertoire-size bias correction was applied to TCR pairs. To estimate false discovery rates, a later analysis permuted the HLA or CMV assignments 20 times. In a later analysis, co-occurring TCRs were grouped using DBSCAN, with TCRdist sequence similarity added in when clustering inside HLA-allele-positive subsets. Repertoires with fewer than 30,000 or more than 120,000 public chains, plus five repertoires with anomalous nucleotide sharing, were excluded from co-occurrence clustering. Imported from immuneACCESS, the table was reduced by TCRdb to in-frame sequences with V and J called. These copies leave out some clones; in studies compared against another copy, an unresolved V gene accounts for under half, and the cause of the remainder is not known. V and J calls and clone size are those listed in that table; D and trimming were worked out from the DNA. The sample records around 150,000 clones, over 70% of which are singletons. The top ten constitute 3.1% of the sample.

In total, roughly 670 healthy bone marrow donors made up the cohort. Cohort members were all nominally healthy when sampled, although unrecorded immune exposures were likely present. The donor tested CMV seronegative, placing the donor among the 352 seronegative members of the cohort. A peripheral blood sample was collected from each donor, and TCR beta sequencing was performed on peripheral blood mononuclear cells. Genomic DNA was extracted from the blood cell samples with the Qiagen DNeasy Blood Extraction Kit. Reading from cysteine to phenylalanine, the CDR3 counts 16 amino acids. Only the CDR3 region is kept as DNA, spanning 48 bases read in frame from base 1. Clipping removes 0 bases from V and 7 bases from J, with 8 as the unmatched junction base count. From a lookup of the germline V gene, CDR1 and CDR2 are LGHNA and YNFKEQ.

Recombination joined TRBV4-2 with TRBJ2-1; 8 of the junction bases match TRBD2. The clonotype was recovered from a middle-aged man in good health and CMV-seronegative. Specimen: PBMCs. In nucleotides, the sequence is TGTGCCAGCAGCCAAGATCGAGTAGCGGGGCTTAATGAGCAGTTCTTC. It encodes CASSQDRVAGLNEQFF.